What follows are 10 T cell receptor beta chains derived from one specimen sequenced in a study of T cell repertoires in aging, cancer and after chemotherapy. Amplification of TCR beta used genomic DNA extracted from peripheral blood. Rearranged V-D-J TRB sequences were amplified with a mixed TRB-A/B primer pool. Using its own MiXCR run on the multiplex PCR reads, TCRdb lists one record per CDR3 protein. In the table there are 9,500 to 11,000 distinct CDR3 sequences, under 30% of which are singletons. The sample consisted of blood. These receptors came from a human donor in good health.

This clonotype was recorded only once. The rearrangement links TRBV30 to TRBJ1-3; TRBD1 agrees at 8 bases. Germline V gene sequence: CDR1 GTSNPN, CDR2 SVGIG (reference sequence). The CDR3 spans 18 residues. Unmatched junction bases numbered 10, after V lost 0 bases and J lost 0 bases. The CDR3 protein is CAWSVHRGANLSGNTIYF. Here the CDR3 DNA reads TGTGCCTGGAGTGTACACAGGGGGGCGAATCTCTCTGGAAACACCATATATTTT.

For this clonotype: This may come from a read error, since a much larger clone is one base off. The chain joins TRBV30 to TRBJ2-7; D is unclear. The V end lost 3 bases, the J end lost 3 bases, and 15 bases lay between the germline ends. The CDR3 is 14 amino acids. Germline CDR1 GTSNPN, CDR2 SVGIG (reference sequence). The CDR3 is CAWRAGSLFYEQYF. The CDR3 DNA reads as TGTGCCTGGAGGGCTGGCAGCCTCTTCTACGAGCAGTACTTC.

J is TRBJ2-7 and V is TRBV7-3, with D uncertain. In germline, CDR1 is SGHTA, CDR2 FQGTGA. The CDR3 is 16 amino acids. V was pared by 3 bases and J by 5 bases, with 20 bases between. CDR3: CASSLESGRRWDEQYF. CDR3 nucleotide sequence: TGTGCCAGCAGCTTGGAATCAGGACGGCGGTGGGACGAGCAGTACTTC.

This sequence joins TRBV12-3 or TRBV12-4 and TRBJ2-5, with D perhaps matching TRBD2 (6 bases). This CDR3 has 16 amino acids. V was shortened by 2 bases and J by 1 base, with 14 bases between the two germline ends. For the CDR3, the DNA is TGTGCCAGCAGTTTATTCGGACCCGGGGGCCAAGAGACCCAGTACTTC. Translation: CASSLFGPGGQETQYF.

This clonotype showed up just a few times. The chain couples TRBV4-3 to TRBJ1-4; D unclear. Germline V CDR1 and CDR2: LGHNA, YSLEER. This CDR3 comprises 17 residues. V lost 4 bases to trimming and J lost 0 bases, with 15 bases between them. This CDR3 reads CASSRGVGGSTNEKLFF. The CDR3 nucleotides read TGCGCCAGCAGCCGAGGTGTCGGCGGATCAACTAATGAAAAACTGTTTTTT.

V is TRBV12-3 or TRBV12-4 and J is TRBJ2-3; no firm D call. The CDR3 totals 14 residues. V was cut by 4 bases and J by 2 bases, with 10 bases left in between. The chain's CDR3 is CASSWYGLTDTQYF. The CDR3 region has the DNA TGTGCCAGCAGTTGGTACGGGCTCACAGATACGCAGTATTTT.

The CDR3 protein is CASSPLGSYEQYF. CDR3 in DNA: TGCGCCAGCAGCCCCCTAGGATCCTACGAGCAGTACTTC. The chain employs TRBV4-1 and TRBJ2-7; D ambiguous. CDR1 and CDR2 from the germline V gene are MGHRA and YSYEKL. Trimming stripped 4 bases from V and 1 base from J, with 8 bases between. This CDR3 contains 13 residues.

The V call is TRBV7-9, the J call TRBJ2-7; D call uncertain. CDR1 is SEHNR and CDR2 is FQNEAQ in the germline V gene (reference sequence). Between the trimmed V and J ends, which lost 5 bases and 1 base, there was a span of 9 bases. CDR3 length equals 13 residues. The CDR3 sequence: CASSDLYSYEQYF. In DNA, the CDR3 is TGTGCCAGCAGCGATCTCTATTCCTACGAGCAGTACTTC.

The sample holds a few counts of this clonotype. The rearrangement links TRBV7-2 to TRBJ2-7, with a weak D call TRBD1 (6 bases). Germline CDR1 and CDR2: SGHTA and FQGNSA. V was shortened by 4 bases and J by 3 bases, with 16 bases between the two germline ends. This CDR3 has 15 amino acids. CDR3 sequence (DNA): TGTGCCAGCAGCTCCCACCCGGGACACCGCTACGAGCAGTACTTC. It translates to CASSSHPGHRYEQYF.

V and J are TRBV12-3 or TRBV12-4 and TRBJ2-2, with 10 bases lining up with TRBD1. Losses at the gene ends were 1 base for V and 6 bases for J; bases not matched to a gene: 5. The CDR3 runs to 16 residues. Here the CDR3 reads CASSLEVGQGSGELFF. DNA of the CDR3: TGTGCCAGCAGTTTAGAAGTGGGACAGGGGTCCGGGGAGCTGTTTTTT.